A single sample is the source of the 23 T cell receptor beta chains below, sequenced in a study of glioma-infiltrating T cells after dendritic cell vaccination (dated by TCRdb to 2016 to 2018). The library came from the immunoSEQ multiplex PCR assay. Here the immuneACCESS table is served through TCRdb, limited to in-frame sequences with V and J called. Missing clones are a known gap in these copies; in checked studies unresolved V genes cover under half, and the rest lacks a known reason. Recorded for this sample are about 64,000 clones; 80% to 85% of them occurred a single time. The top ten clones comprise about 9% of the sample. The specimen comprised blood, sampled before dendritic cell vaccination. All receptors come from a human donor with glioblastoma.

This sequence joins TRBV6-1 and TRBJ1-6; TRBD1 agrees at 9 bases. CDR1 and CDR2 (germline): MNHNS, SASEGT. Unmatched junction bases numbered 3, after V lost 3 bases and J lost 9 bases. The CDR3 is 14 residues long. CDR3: CASSEGQGGSPLHF. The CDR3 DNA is TGTGCCAGCAGTGAGGGACAGGGAGGTTCACCCCTCCACTTT.

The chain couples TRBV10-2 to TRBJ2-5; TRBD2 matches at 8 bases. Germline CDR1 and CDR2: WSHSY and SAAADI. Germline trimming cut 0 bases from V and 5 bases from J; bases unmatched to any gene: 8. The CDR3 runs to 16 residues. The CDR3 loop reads CASSESRTGGVETQYF. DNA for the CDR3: TGCGCCAGCAGTGAGTCGAGAACGGGGGGGGTGGAGACCCAGTACTTC.

The DNA for the CDR3 is TGTGCCCACCAAAAGACAGGGACGAACACTGAAGCTTTCTTT. Translation: CAHQKTGTNTEAFF. This sequence joins TRBV30 and TRBJ1-1, with TRBD1 identical over 7 bases. Germline V lookup: CDR1 GTSNPN, CDR2 SVGIG (reference sequence). The CDR3 extends over 14 amino acids. The V and J ends lost 8 bases and 1 base, in that order; junction bases with no gene match: 10.

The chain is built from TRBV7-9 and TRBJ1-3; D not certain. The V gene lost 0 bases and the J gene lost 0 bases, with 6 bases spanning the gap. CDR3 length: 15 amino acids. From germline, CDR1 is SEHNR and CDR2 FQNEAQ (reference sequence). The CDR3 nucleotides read TGTGCCAGCAGCTTAGCAGGGAGCTCTGGAAACACCATATATTTT. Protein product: CASSLAGSSGNTIYF.

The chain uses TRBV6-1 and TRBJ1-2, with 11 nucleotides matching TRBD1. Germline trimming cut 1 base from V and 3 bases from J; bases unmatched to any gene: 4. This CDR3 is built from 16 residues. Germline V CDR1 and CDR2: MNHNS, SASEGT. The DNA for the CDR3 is TGTGCCAGCAGTGAAGACGGACAGGGGGCTGACTATGGCTACACCTTC. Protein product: CASSEDGQGADYGYTF.

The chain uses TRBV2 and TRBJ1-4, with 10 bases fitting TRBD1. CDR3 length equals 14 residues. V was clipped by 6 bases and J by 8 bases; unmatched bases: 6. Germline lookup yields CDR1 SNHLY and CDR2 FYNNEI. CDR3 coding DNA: TGTGCCAGCAGGGGGGACAGGGGTCGAGAAAAACTGTTTTTT. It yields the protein CASRGDRGREKLFF.

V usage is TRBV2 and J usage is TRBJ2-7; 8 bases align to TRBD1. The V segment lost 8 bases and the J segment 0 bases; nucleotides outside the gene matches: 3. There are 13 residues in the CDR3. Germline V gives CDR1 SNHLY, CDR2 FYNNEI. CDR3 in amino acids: CASLGQASYEQYF. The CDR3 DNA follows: TGTGCCAGCCTGGGACAGGCCTCCTACGAGCAGTACTTC.

The CDR3 region has the DNA TGCGCCAGCAGCTCGAATACCTTCCTAGGACGGGGGACTTCCTACGAGCAGTACTTC. Translated: CASSSNTFLGRGTSYEQYF. The chain has TRBV5-1 and TRBJ2-7; perhaps TRBD2 as D (6 bases). Trimming pared 3 bases from V and 1 base from J, leaving 26 bases between. There are 19 residues in the CDR3. Per the germline V gene, CDR1 is SGHRS and CDR2 is YFSETQ.

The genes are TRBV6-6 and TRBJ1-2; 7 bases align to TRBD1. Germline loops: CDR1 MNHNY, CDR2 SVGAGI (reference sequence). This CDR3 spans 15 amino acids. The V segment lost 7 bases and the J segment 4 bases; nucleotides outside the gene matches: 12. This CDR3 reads CASTPRQGEGYGYTF. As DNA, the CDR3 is TGTGCCAGCACCCCACGACAGGGAGAAGGCTATGGCTACACCTTC.

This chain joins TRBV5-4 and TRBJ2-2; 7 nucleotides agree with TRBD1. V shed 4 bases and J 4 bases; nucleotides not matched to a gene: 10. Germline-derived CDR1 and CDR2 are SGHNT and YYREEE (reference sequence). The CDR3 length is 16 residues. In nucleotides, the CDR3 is TGTGCCAGCAGCCAATGGGACAGATCCTTCACCGGGGAGCTGTTTTTT. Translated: CASSQWDRSFTGELFF. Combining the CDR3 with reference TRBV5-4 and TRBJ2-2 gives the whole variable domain ETGVTQSPTHLIKTRGQQVTLRCSSQSGHNTVSWYQQALGQGPQFIFQYYREEENGRGNFPPRFSGLQFPNYSSELNVNALELDDSALYLCASSQWDRSFTGELFFGEGSRLTVL.

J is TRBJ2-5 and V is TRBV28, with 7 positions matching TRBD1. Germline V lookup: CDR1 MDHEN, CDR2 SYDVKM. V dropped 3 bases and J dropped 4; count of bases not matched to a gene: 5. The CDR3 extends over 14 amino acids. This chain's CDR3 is CASSFRGTGETQYF. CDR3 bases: TGTGCCAGCAGTTTCAGGGGGACGGGAGAGACCCAGTACTTC. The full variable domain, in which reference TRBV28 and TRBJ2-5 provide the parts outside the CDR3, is DVKVTQSSRYLVKRTGEKVFLECVQDMDHENMFWYRQDPGLGLRLIYFSYDVKMKEKGDIPEGYSVSREKKERFSLILESASTNQTSMYLCASSFRGTGETQYFGPGTRLLVL.

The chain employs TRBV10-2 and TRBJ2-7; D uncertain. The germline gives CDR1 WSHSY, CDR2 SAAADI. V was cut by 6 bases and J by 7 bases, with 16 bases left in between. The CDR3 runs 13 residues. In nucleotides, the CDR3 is TGCGCCAGCAGCGCTCCCCTGGTGCGAGAGCAGTACTTC. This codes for CASSAPLVREQYF.

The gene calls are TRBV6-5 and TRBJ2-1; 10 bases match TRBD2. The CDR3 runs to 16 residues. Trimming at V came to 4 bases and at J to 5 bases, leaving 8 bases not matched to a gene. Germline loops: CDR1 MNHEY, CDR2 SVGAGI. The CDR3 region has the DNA TGTGCCAGCAGTTTAGATAGCGGGGGGCCCCACAATGAGCAGTTCTTC. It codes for CASSLDSGGPHNEQFF.

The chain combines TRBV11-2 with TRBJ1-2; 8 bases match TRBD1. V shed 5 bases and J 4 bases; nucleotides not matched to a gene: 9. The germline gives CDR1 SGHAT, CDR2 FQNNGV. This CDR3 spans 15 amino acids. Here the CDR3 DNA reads TGTGCCAGCAGCGCGAAGCAGGGGGCTCCCTATGGCTACACCTTC. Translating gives CASSAKQGAPYGYTF. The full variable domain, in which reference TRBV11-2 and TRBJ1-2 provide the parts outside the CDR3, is EAGVAQSPRYKIIEKRQSVAFWCNPISGHATLYWYQQILGQGPKLLIQFQNNGVVDDSQLPKDRFSAERLKGVDSTLKIQPAKLEDSAVYLCASSAKQGAPYGYTFGSGTRLTVV.

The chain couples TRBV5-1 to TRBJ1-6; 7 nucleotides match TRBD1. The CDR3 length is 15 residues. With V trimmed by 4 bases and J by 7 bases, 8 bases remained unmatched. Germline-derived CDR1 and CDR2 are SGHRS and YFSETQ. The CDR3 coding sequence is TGCGCCAGCAGCGGGGGACAGTCCTCCAATTCACCCCTCCACTTT. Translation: CASSGGQSSNSPLHF.

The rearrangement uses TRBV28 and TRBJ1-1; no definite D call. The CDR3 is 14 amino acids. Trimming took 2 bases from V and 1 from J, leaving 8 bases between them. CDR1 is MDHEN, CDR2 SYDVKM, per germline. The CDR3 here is CASSLTQANTEAFF. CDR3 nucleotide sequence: TGTGCCAGCAGTTTAACCCAGGCGAACACTGAAGCTTTCTTT.

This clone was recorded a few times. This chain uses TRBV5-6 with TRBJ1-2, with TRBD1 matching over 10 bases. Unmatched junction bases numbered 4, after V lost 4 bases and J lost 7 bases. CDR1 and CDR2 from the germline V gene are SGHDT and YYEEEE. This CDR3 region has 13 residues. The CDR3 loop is CASSPDRGLGYTF. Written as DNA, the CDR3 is TGTGCCAGCAGCCCCGACAGGGGGCTTGGCTACACCTTC.

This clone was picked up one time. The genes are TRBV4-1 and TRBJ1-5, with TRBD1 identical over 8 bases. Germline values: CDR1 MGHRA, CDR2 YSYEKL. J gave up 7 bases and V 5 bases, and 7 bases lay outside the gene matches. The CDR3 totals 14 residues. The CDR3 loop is CASSVQGDGQPQHF. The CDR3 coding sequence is TGCGCCAGCAGCGTACAGGGGGATGGGCAGCCCCAGCATTTT.

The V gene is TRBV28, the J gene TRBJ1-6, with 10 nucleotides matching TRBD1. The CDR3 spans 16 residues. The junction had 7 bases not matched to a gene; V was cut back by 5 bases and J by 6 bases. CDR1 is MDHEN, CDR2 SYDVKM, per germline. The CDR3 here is CASSPRQGAGNSPLHF. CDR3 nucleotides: TGTGCCAGCAGTCCTCGACAGGGGGCAGGTAATTCACCCCTCCACTTT.

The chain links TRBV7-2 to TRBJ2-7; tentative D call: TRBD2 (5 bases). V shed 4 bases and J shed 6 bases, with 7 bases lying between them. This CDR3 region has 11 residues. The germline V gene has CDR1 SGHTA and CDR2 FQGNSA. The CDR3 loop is CASSWTSEQYF. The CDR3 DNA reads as TGTGCCAGCAGCTGGACTTCCGAGCAGTACTTC.

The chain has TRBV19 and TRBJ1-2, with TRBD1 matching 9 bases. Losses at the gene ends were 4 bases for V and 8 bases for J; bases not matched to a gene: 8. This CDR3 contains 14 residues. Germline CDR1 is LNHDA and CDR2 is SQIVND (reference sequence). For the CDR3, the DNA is TGTGCCAGTAGTACTTCCGGGACAGGGAGCGGCTACACCTTC. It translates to CASSTSGTGSGYTF.

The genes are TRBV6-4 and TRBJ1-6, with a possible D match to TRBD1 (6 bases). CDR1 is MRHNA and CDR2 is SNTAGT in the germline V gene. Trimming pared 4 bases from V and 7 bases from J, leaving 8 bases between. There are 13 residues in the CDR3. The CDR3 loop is CASSGQGNSPLHF. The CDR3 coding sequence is TGTGCCAGCAGTGGGCAGGGGAATTCACCCCTCCACTTT.

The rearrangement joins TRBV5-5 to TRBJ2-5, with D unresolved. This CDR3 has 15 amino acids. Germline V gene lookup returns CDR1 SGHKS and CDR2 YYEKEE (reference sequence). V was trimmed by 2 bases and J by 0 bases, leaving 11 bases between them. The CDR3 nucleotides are TGTGCCAGCAGCTTTGCAGGCCTGTACCAAGAGACCCAGTACTTC. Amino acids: CASSFAGLYQETQYF. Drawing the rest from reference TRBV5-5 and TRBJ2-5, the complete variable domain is DAGVTQSPTHLIKTRGQQVTLRCSPISGHKSVSWYQQVLGQGPQFIFQYYEKEERGRGNFPDRFSARQFPNYSSELNVNALLLGDSALYLCASSFAGLYQETQYFGPGTRLLVL.